This T cell receptor beta chain was identified in a study of sequential checkpoint blockade in melanoma. Study overall: After both sequences, patients received maintenance nivolumab.

Data came from immunoSEQ multiplex PCR; TCRdb stores just in-frame clones and leaves some out. Of tens of thousands of clones listed, just under 85% are singletons. Germline assignment: CDR1 MGHRA and CDR2 YSYEKL. With 4 bases removed from V and 4 bases from J, the gap between germline ends came to 11 bases. This CDR3 has 13 amino acids. The treatment was: randomized to nivolumab then ipilimumab (arm A) or the reverse (arm B). DNA-damaging chemotherapy had not been given to any patient beforehand. From thawed PBMCs, live CD3+CD8+ cells negative for CD19 and CD56 were sorted. This receptor was identified in a human donor with melanoma. The sample here was CD8+ T cells sorted from blood (inferred from file names), taken from a patient given nivolumab and ipilimumab in sequence. The chain carries TRBV4-1 and TRBJ2-7; D is uncertain. The DNA of the CDR3 is TGCGCCAGCAGCCTTCTTCTAGGATACGAGCAGTACTTC. The encoded protein is CASSLLLGYEQYF.